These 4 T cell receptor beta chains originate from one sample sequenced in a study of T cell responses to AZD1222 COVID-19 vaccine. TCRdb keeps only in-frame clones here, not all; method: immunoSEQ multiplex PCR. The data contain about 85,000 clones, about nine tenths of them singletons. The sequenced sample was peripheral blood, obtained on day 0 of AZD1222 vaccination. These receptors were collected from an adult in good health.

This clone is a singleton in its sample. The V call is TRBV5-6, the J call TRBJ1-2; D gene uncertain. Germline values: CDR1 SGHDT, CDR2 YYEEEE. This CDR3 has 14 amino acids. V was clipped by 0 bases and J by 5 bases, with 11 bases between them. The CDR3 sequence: CASSLGEALYGYTF. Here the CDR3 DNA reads TGTGCCAGCAGCTTGGGGGAAGCACTTTATGGCTACACCTTC.

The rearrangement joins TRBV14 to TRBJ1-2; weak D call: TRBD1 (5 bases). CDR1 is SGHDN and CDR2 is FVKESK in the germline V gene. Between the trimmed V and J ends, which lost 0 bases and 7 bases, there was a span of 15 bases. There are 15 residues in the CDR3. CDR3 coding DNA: TGTGCCAGCAGCCAAGAGGGCAGGGTGACGAGTGGCTACACCTTC. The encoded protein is CASSQEGRVTSGYTF.

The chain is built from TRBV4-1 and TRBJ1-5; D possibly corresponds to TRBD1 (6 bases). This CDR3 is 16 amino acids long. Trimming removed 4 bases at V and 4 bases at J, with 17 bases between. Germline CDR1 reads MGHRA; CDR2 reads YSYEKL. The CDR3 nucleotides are TGCGCCAGCAGCCCTCTAGATAGGGGGTTAAATCAGCCCCAGCATTTT. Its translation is CASSPLDRGLNQPQHF.

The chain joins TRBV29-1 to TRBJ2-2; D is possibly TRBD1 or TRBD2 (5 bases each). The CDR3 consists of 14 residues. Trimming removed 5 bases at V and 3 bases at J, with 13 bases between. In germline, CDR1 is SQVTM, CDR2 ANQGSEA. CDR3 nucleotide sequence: TGCAGCGTTACCCGGGGCAGTGACACCGGGGAGCTGTTTTTT. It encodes CSVTRGSDTGELFF.